Listed here is a single T cell receptor beta chain. This specimen comes from a study of blood T cell repertoires in COVID-19. On the study more broadly: The samples span acute and convalescent COVID-19 from the United States, Italy and Spain.

This CDR3 comprises 13 residues. The V end lost 0 bases, the J end lost 4 bases, and 7 bases lay between the germline ends. CDR1 and CDR2 from the germline V gene are LGHDT and YNNKEL (reference sequence). Profiled with immunoSEQ multiplex PCR; TCRdb holds only in-frame clones, not every one. The table lists 94,000 or so clones, about 88% of them singletons. The chain employs TRBV3-1 (or the pseudogene TRBV3-2) and TRBJ2-7; D is ambiguous. The receptor comes from a woman aged 80 or older with active COVID-19. Sequencing used peripheral blood. CDR3 sequence reads: CASSQDGPYEQYF. As DNA, the CDR3 is TGTGCCAGCAGCCAAGATGGGCCATACGAGCAGTACTTC.